Following are 9 T cell receptor beta chains from one sample sequenced in a study of cytomegalovirus exposure and HLA in healthy donors. PCR was performed using 60 Vbeta and 13 Jbeta primers. The protocol was immunoSEQ multiplex PCR, while the TCRdb copy is restricted to in-frame clones and leaves out a portion. Among approximately 300,000 clones listed, about four fifths were seen once. Sample: PBMCs. All receptors derive from a middle-aged woman in good health and CMV-seropositive.

V gene TRBV25-1 combines with J gene TRBJ1-6; D call uncertain. Trimming removed 5 bases at V and 8 bases at J, with 13 bases between. Germline CDR1 reads MGHDK; CDR2 reads SYGVNS. This CDR3 is 14 amino acids long. The CDR3: CASSTSGAHSPLHF. Here the CDR3 DNA reads TGTGCCAGCAGTACATCCGGAGCCCATTCACCCCTCCACTTT.

The chain has TRBV19 and TRBJ2-5; D unclear. V was clipped by 3 bases and J by 5 bases, with 10 bases between them. The germline V gene has CDR1 LNHDA and CDR2 SQIVND (reference sequence). The CDR3 has 13 amino acids. The CDR3 DNA sequence: TGTGCCAGTAGTATTGGCTGGTTCGAGACCCAGTACTTC. Encoded protein: CASSIGWFETQYF.

V usage is TRBV4-2 and J usage is TRBJ1-1; D is uncertain. Germline-derived CDR1 and CDR2 are LGHNA and YNFKEQ. The CDR3 is 15 residues long. The V and J ends lost 3 bases and 7 bases respectively, with 18 bases between them. The CDR3 protein is CASSQNAGSRREAFF. The CDR3 DNA is TGTGCCAGCAGCCAGAACGCCGGGTCGAGACGTGAAGCTTTCTTT.

CDR3 loop: CASSATGGVKEKLFF. DNA for the CDR3: TGTGCCAGCAGCGCAACAGGGGGTGTCAAAGAAAAACTGTTTTTT. This chain uses TRBV9 with TRBJ1-4, with 8 bases aligning to TRBD1. Germline assignment: CDR1 SGDLS and CDR2 YYNGEE. The CDR3 is made up of 15 amino acids. J gave up 8 bases and V 3 bases, and 9 bases lay outside the gene matches.

The chain uses TRBV19 and TRBJ2-7, with 9 nucleotides matching TRBD2. Germline values: CDR1 LNHDA, CDR2 SQIVND (reference sequence). This CDR3 spans 15 amino acids. Trimming took 0 bases from V and 5 from J; bases not matched to a gene: 5. The CDR3 sequence is CASSIDGIAGDEQYF. The CDR3 DNA follows: TGTGCCAGTAGTATAGATGGGATAGCGGGAGACGAGCAGTACTTC.

The genes are TRBV9 and TRBJ2-4; no definite D call. V shed 7 bases and J shed 5 bases, with 13 bases lying between them. The germline V gene has CDR1 SGDLS and CDR2 YYNGEE. CDR3 length equals 13 residues. In DNA, the CDR3 is TGTGCCAGCCAACCCCCGGAGCAAAACATTCAGTACTTC. It translates to CASQPPEQNIQYF.

The J gene is TRBJ1-1, the V gene TRBV28; D is unresolved. Germline V lookup: CDR1 MDHEN, CDR2 SYDVKM. V dropped 7 bases and J dropped 0 bases, with 6 bases sitting between them. The CDR3 has 12 residues. The CDR3 nucleotides read TGTGCCAGCACCCGAGTGAACACTGAAGCTTTCTTT. Amino acids: CASTRVNTEAFF.

This chain uses TRBV10-3 with TRBJ1-1; 7 bases match TRBD1. CDR1 ENHRY and CDR2 SYGVKD come from the germline V gene. The CDR3 extends over 14 amino acids. V lost 5 bases and J lost 1; bases outside the gene matches: 4. The CDR3 DNA sequence: TGTGCCATCAGTAACGGACAGGCGAACACTGAAGCTTTCTTT. This gives the protein CAISNGQANTEAFF.

The V gene is TRBV11-3, the J gene TRBJ2-7, with a weak D call TRBD2 (6 bases). Germline assignment: CDR1 SGHNT and CDR2 YENEEA. V lost 5 bases and J 6 bases, leaving 17 bases between the germline ends. This CDR3 comprises 14 residues. CDR3 sequence (DNA): TGTGCCAGCAGCCCTCGGGCGGGGCTCGGCGAGCAGTACTTC. Its protein product is CASSPRAGLGEQYF.